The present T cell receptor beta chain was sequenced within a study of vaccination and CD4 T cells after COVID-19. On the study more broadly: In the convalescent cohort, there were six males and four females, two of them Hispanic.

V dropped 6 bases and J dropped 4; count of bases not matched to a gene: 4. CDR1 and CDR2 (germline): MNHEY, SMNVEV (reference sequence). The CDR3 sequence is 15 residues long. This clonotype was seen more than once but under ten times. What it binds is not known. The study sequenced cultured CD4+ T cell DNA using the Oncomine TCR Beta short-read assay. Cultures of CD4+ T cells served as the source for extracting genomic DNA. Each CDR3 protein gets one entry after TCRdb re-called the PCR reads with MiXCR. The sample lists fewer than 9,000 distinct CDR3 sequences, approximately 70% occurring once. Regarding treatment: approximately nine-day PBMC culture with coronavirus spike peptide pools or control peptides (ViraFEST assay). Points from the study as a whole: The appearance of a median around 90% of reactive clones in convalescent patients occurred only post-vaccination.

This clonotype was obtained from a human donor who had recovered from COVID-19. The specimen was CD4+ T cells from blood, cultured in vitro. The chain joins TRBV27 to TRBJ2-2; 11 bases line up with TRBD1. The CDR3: CASRGQGAVTGELFF. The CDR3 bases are TGTGCCAGCAGAGGACAGGGGGCAGTCACCGGGGAGCTGTTTTTT.